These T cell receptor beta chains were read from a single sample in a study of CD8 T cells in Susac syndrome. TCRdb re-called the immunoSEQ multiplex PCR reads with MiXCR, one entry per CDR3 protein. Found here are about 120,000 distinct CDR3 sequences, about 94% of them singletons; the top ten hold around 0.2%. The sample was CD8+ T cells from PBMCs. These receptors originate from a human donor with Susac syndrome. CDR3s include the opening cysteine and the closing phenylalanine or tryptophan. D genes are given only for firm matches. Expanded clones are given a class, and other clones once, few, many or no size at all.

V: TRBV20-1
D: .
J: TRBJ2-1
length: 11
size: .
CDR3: CSADSYNEQFF
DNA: TGCAGTGCAGATTCCTACAATGAGCAGTTCTTC

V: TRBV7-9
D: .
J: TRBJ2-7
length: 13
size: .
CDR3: CASEGALTYEQYF
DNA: TGTGCCAGCGAGGGAGCCCTGACCTACGAGCAGTACTTC

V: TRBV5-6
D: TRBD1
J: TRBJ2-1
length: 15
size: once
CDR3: CASSSGTGGFDEQFF
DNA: TGTGCCAGCAGCTCCGGGACAGGGGGCTTTGATGAGCAGTTCTTC

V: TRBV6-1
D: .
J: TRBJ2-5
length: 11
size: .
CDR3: CASSLRETQYF
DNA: TGTGCCAGCAGTTTGAGGGAGACCCAGTACTTC

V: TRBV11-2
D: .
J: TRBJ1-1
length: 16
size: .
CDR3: CASSFGGRTRNTEAFF
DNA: TGTGCCAGCAGCTTCGGGGGGCGCACGAGAAACACTGAAGCTTTCTTT

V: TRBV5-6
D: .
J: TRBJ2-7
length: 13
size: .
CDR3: CASSSTISYEQYF
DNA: TGTGCCAGCAGCTCGACAATTTCCTACGAGCAGTACTTC

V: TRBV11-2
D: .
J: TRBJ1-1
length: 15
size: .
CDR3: CASSLVEGYGTEAFF
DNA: TGTGCCAGCAGCTTAGTCGAGGGTTACGGCACTGAAGCTTTCTTT

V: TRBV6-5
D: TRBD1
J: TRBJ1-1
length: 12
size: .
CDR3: CASSGTGTEAFF
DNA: TGTGCCAGCAGTGGGACAGGCACTGAAGCTTTCTTT

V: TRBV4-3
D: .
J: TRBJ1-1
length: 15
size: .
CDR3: CASSQDRWGNTEAFF
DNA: TGCGCCAGCAGCCAAGATCGGTGGGGGAACACTGAAGCTTTCTTT

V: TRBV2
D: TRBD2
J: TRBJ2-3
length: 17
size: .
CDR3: CASSEVGTSGNTDTQYF
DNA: TGTGCCAGCAGTGAAGTCGGGACTAGCGGGAATACAGATACGCAGTATTTT

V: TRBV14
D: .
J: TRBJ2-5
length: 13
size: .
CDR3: CASSQDVQETQYF
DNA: TGTGCCAGCAGCCAAGATGTGCAAGAGACCCAGTACTTC

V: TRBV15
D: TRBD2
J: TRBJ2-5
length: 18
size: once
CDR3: CATSRVTSGAGLQETQYF
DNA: TGTGCCACCAGCAGAGTTACTAGCGGGGCCGGATTGCAAGAGACCCAGTACTTC

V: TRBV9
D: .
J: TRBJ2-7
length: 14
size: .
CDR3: CASSDPHPNLVQYF
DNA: TGTGCCAGCAGCGACCCGCACCCTAATTTGGTGCAGTACTTC

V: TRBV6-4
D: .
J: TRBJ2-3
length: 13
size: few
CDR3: CASSRAETDTQYF
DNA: TGTGCCAGCAGCCGGGCAGAGACAGATACGCAGTATTTT

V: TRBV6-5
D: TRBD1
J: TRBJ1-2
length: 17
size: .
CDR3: CASSYGQGESSNYGYTF
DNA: TGTGCCAGCAGTTACGGACAGGGGGAAAGTTCTAACTATGGCTACACCTTC

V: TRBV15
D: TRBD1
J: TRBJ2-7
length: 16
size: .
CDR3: CATSRVPGQGYYEQYF
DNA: TGTGCCACCAGCAGAGTCCCGGGACAGGGATACTACGAGCAGTACTTC

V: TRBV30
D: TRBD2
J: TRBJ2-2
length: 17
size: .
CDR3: CAWSSAGLAEFTGELFF
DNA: TGTGCCTGGAGTAGTGCGGGACTAGCGGAGTTTACCGGGGAGCTGTTTTTT

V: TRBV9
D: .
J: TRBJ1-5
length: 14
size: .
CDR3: CASSPNYGNQPQHF
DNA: TGTGCCAGCAGCCCCAACTATGGGAATCAGCCCCAGCATTTT

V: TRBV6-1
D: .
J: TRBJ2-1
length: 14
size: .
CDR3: CASSRTDEGREQFF
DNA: TGTGCCAGCAGCAGGACGGATGAGGGTCGTGAGCAGTTCTTC

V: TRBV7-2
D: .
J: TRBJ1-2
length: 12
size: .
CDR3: CASSVNNYGYTF
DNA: TGTGCCAGCAGCGTCAATAACTATGGCTACACCTTC

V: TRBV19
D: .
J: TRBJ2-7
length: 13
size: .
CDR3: CASSPDGLSEQYF
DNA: TGTGCCAGTAGCCCGGACGGCCTGTCCGAGCAGTACTTC

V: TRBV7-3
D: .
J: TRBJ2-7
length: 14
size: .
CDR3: CASSPGTGPYEQYF
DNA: TGTGCCAGCAGCCCAGGGACCGGCCCATACGAGCAGTACTTC

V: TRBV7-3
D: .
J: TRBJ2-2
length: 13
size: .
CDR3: CASSLYGDGELFF
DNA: TGTGCCAGCAGCTTATACGGGGACGGGGAGCTGTTTTTT

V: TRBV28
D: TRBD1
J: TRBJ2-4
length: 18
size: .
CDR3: CASSMPGQGGRAKNIQYF
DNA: TGTGCCAGCAGTATGCCGGGACAGGGCGGAAGGGCCAAAAACATTCAGTACTTC

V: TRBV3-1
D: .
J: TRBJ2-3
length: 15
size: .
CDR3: CASSQGETYTDTQYF
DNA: TGTGCCAGCAGCCAAGGAGAAACGTACACAGATACGCAGTATTTT

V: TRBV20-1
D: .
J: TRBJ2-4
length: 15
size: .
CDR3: CSAPDGDLAKNIQYF
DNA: TGCAGTGCTCCGGACGGAGATCTAGCCAAAAACATTCAGTACTTC

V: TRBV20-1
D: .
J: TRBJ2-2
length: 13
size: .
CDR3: CSAESPSLGGLFF
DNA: TGCAGTGCGGAGTCTCCTTCGCTTGGGGGGCTGTTTTTT

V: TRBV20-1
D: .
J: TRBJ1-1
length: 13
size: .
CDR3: CSAPSGTNTEAFF
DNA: TGCAGTGCTCCGTCCGGGACGAACACTGAAGCTTTCTTT

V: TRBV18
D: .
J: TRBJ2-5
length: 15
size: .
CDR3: CASSYRDAQQETQYF
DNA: TGTGCCAGCTCATACCGGGACGCCCAACAAGAGACCCAGTACTTC

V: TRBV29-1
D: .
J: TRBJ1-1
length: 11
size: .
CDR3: CSVVGGTEAFF
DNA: TGCAGCGTTGTAGGGGGCACTGAAGCTTTCTTT

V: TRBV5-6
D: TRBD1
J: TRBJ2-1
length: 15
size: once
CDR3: CASSPTGTGGYEQFF
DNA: TGTGCCAGCAGCCCGACCGGGACAGGGGGCTATGAGCAGTTCTTC

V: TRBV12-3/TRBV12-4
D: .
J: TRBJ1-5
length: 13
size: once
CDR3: CASSFLGSQPQHF
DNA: TGTGCCAGCAGTTTCTTGGGAAGTCAGCCCCAGCATTTT

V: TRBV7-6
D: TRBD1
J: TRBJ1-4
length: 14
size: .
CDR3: CASSPDRVEEKLFF
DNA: TGTGCCAGCAGCCCGGACAGGGTGGAGGAAAAACTGTTTTTT

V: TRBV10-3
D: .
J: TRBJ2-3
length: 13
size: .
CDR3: CAISSPSPDTQYF
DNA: TGTGCCATCAGTTCGCCGTCCCCAGATACGCAGTATTTT

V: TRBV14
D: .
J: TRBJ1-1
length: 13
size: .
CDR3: CASSQVPGYEAFF
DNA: TGTGCCAGCAGCCAAGTTCCGGGTTATGAAGCTTTCTTT

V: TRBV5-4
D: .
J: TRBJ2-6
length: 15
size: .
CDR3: CASSYGQSGANVLTF
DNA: TGTGCCAGCAGTTACGGACAGTCTGGGGCCAACGTCCTGACTTTC

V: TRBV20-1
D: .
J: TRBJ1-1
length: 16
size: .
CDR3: CSALPRDYRLNTEAFF
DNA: TGCAGTGCTCTACCCCGGGACTATCGTTTGAACACTGAAGCTTTCTTT